This entry features one TCR beta chain sequence. What it binds is not known. The donors, aged about 6 to 95, were healthy Caucasians from Russia. The data belong to a study of blood T cells in healthy people across ages. Study outcomes and limitations: There were more naive CD4+ cells and higher diversity in long-lived donors than in aged donors. Roughly linear age-related decline in beta diversity appeared, significant by age roughly 40.

The authors ran a second PCR of about 7 to 11 cycles using a sample-barcoded 5' primer and a J-beta primer mix. At least 2.5 million CDR3-containing paired-end reads were obtained per sample. Each CDR3 protein is one row after TCRdb ran MiXCR on the 5' RACE reads. The table lists some 1.5 million distinct CDR3 sequences, roughly 28% of them singletons. Per the germline V gene, CDR1 is DFQATT and CDR2 is SNEGSKA (reference sequence). The CDR3 is 15 residues long. Trimming removed 0 bases at V and 7 bases at J, with 15 bases between. The sequenced material came from blood. The chain combines TRBV20-1 with TRBJ1-4; a weak D match, TRBD1 (5 bases). The receptor was derived from a woman under 40 in good health. The CDR3 loop reads CSARDKGRGGEKLFF. The CDR3 DNA sequence: TGCAGTGCTAGAGATAAGGGGCGCGGTGGTGAAAAACTGTTTTTT.